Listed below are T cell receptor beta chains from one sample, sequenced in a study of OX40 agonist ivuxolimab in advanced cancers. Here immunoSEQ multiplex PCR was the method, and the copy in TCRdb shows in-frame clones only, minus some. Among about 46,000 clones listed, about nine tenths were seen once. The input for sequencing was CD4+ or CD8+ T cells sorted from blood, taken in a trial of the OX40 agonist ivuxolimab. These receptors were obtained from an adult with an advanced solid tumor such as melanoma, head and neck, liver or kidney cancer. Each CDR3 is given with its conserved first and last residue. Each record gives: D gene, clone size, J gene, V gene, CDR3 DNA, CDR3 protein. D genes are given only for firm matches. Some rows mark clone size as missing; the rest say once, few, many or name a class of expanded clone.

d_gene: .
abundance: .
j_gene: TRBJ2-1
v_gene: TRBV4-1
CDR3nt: TGCGCCAGCAGCCAAGATCGACTAAACCACTACAATGAGCAGTTCTTC
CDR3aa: CASSQDRLNHYNEQFF

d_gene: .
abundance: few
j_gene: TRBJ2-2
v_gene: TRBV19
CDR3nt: TGTGCCAGTAGTATAGAGGGCAGTAACACCGGGGAGCTGTTTTTT
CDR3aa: CASSIEGSNTGELFF

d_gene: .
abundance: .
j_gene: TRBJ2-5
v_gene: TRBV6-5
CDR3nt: TGTGCCAGCAGTTTAGCGCATCAAGAGACCCAGTACTTC
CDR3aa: CASSLAHQETQYF

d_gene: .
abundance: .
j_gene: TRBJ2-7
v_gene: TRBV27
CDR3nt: TGTGCCAGCAGCGGGGGCGGGTACGAGCAGTACTTC
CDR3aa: CASSGGGYEQYF

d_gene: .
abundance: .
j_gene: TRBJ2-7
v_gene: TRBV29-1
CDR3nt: TGCAGCGTTGAAAAGCCGATTGGACTCCACTACGAGCAGTACTTC
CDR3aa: CSVEKPIGLHYEQYF

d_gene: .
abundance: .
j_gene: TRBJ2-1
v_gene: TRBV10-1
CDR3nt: TGCGCCAGCAGTGTGTCAGAAAACAATGAGCAGTTCTTC
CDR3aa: CASSVSENNEQFF

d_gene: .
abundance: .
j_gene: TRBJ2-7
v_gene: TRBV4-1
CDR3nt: TGCGCCAGCGCTCTCGGGCAGGGTCACGAGCAGTACTTC
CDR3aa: CASALGQGHEQYF

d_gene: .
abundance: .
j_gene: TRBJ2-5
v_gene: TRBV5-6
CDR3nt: TGTGCCAGCAGCTTGGAGGGTCAGGAGACCCAGTACTTC
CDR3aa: CASSLEGQETQYF

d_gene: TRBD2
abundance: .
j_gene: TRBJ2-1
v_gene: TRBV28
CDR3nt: TGTGCCAGCAGTTTACTAGCGGGAGGGCCACATGAGCAGTTCTTC
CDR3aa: CASSLLAGGPHEQFF

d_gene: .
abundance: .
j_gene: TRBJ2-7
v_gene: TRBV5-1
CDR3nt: TGCGCCAGCAGCTTGGCCAGGGGTCCTTTCCCCCCCTACGAGCAGTACTTC
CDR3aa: CASSLARGPFPPYEQYF

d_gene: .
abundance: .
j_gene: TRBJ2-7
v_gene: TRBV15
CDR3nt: TGTGCCACCAGCAGAGACGGATACGAGCAGTACTTC
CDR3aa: CATSRDGYEQYF

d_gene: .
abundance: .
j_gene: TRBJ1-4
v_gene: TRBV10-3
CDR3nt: TGTGCCATCAGTGATCTGGGGGACCCTAATGAAAAACTGTTTTTT
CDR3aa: CAISDLGDPNEKLFF

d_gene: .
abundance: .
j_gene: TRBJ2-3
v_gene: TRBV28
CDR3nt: TGTGCCAGCAGCCGGGGACTCTCCTACACAGATACGCAGTATTTT
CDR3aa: CASSRGLSYTDTQYF

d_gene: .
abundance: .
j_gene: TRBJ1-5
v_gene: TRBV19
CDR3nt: TGTGCCAGTAGTATAACAGGAGATAGCAATCAGCCCCAGCATTTT
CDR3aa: CASSITGDSNQPQHF

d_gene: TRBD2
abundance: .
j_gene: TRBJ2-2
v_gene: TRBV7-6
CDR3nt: TGTGCCAGCAGCATACTAGCGGGAGGAAACACCGGGGAGCTGTTTTTT
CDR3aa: CASSILAGGNTGELFF

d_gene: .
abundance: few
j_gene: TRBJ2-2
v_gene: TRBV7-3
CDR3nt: TGTGCCAGCAGCGCCGGGGTCACCGGGGAGCTGTTTTTT
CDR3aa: CASSAGVTGELFF

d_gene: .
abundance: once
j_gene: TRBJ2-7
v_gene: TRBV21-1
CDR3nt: TGTGCCAGCAGCAAGTATCCAGGGCTCTACGAGCAGTACTTC
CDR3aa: CASSKYPGLYEQYF

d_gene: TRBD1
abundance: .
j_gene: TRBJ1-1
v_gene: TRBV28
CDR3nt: TGTGCCAGCAGATCCGGGACAGGGAACGAAGCTTTCTTT
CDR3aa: CASRSGTGNEAFF

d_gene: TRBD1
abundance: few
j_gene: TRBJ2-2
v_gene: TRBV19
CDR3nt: TGTGCCAGTAGTAACTACAGGGGAACCGGGGAGCTGTTTTTT
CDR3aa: CASSNYRGTGELFF

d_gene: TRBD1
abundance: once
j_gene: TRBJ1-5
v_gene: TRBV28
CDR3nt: TGTGCCAGCAGTTTAGGTACAGGGGGGGATCAGCCCCAGCATTTT
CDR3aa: CASSLGTGGDQPQHF

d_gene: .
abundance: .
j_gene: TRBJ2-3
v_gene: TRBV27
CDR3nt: TGTGCCAGCAGTTGGGGGGCGGGGGGCACAGATACGCAGTATTTT
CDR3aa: CASSWGAGGTDTQYF

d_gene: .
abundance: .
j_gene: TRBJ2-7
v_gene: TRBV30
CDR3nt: TGTGCCTGGAGTGTAGGGGTCCCCTACGAGCAGTACTTC
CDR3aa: CAWSVGVPYEQYF

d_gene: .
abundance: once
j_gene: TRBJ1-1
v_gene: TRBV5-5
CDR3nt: TGTGCCAGCAGCTTAGGGACTGAAGCTTTCTTT
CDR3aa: CASSLGTEAFF

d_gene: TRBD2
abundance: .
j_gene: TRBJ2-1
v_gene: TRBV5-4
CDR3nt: TGTGCCAGCAGCCCCCCGGCCTCTAGCGGGAGGTTCTACAATGAGCAGTTCTTC
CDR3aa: CASSPPASSGRFYNEQFF

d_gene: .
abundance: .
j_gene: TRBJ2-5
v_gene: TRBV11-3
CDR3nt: TGTGCCAGCAGCGGGGGGCAGGGGGGAGAGACCCAGTACTTC
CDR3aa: CASSGGQGGETQYF